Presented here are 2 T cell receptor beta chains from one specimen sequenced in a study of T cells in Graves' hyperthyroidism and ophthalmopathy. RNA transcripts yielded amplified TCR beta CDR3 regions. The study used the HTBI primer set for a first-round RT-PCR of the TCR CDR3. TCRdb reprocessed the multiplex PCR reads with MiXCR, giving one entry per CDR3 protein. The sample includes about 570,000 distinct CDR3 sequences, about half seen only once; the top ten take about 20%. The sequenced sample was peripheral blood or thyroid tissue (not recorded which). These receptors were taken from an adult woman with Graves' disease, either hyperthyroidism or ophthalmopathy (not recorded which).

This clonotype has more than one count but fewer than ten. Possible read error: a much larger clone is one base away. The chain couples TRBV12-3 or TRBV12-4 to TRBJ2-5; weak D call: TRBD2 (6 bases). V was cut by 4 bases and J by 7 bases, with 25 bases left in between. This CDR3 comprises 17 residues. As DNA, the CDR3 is TGTGCCAGCAGTTCAGGGACCACTGAGACTAGTCGGGCGACCCAGTACTTC. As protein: CASSSGTTETSRATQYF.

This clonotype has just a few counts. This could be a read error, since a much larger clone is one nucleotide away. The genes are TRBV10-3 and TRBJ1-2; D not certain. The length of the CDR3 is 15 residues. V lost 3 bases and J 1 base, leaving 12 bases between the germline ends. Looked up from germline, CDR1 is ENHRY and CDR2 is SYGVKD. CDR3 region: CAISDPGTLNYGYTF. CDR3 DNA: TGTGCCATCAGTGACCCCGGAACTCTTAACTATGGCTACACCTTC.